One and the same sample provided the 15 T cell receptor beta chains below, sequenced in a study of cytomegalovirus exposure and HLA in healthy donors. PCR amplification relied on 60 Vbeta primers (plus 13 Jbeta primers). Libraries were prepared by immunoSEQ multiplex PCR; TCRdb keeps only in-frame clonotypes and omits some of them. The table shows fewer than 250,000 clones, with about 69% occurring only once. The source material was PBMCs. The receptors were sampled from a man aged 25-45 years in good health and CMV-seropositive.

The V call is TRBV7-9, the J call TRBJ2-3, with a tentative D call TRBD1 (6 bases). This CDR3 has 15 amino acids. The V end was cut by 2 bases, the J end by 1 base, with 10 bases between. Germline V gene lookup returns CDR1 SEHNR and CDR2 FQNEAQ (reference sequence). The CDR3 here is CASSLSAGGTDTQYF. Here the CDR3 DNA reads TGTGCCAGCAGCTTATCGGCAGGGGGCACAGATACGCAGTATTTT.

The CDR3 coding sequence is TGTGCCAGCGGCCCGGGGGGCGGCACCGGGGAGCTGTTTTTT. Translated, it gives CASGPGGGTGELFF. This sequence joins TRBV7-3 and TRBJ2-2; D is perhaps TRBD2 (7 bases). V lost 8 bases, J lost 4 bases, and 14 bases lay in between. From germline, CDR1 is SGHTA and CDR2 FQGTGA. CDR3 length equals 14 residues.

The CDR3 DNA reads as TGTGCCAGCAGTTACACGGGGAGCGATCAGCCCCAGCATTTT. It codes for CASSYTGSDQPQHF. The V call is TRBV6-5, the J call TRBJ1-5; no clear D gene. Deletions cut 2 bases from V and 5 bases from J, with 10 bases between. Germline V gene data show CDR1 as MNHEY and CDR2 as SVGAGI. The CDR3 contains 14 residues.

The chain uses TRBV4-2 and TRBJ2-1, with TRBD2 identical over 7 bases. There are 15 residues in the CDR3. Germline CDR1 LGHNA, CDR2 YNFKEQ. The V and J ends lost 0 bases and 6 bases, in that order; junction bases with no gene match: 5. The CDR3 loop is CASSQDLAGGNEQFF. The CDR3 coding sequence is TGTGCCAGCAGCCAAGATTTAGCGGGTGGCAATGAGCAGTTCTTC.

The genes are TRBV15 and TRBJ2-3, with TRBD2 matching over 7 bases. V lost 1 base, J lost 5 bases, and 9 bases stayed unmatched. This CDR3 is built from 16 residues. Germline-derived CDR1 and CDR2 are LNHNV and YYDKDF (reference sequence). As DNA, the CDR3 is TGTGCCACCAGCAGAGCGGCGGGAGTTTGGTTAGATACGCAGTATTTT. Translation: CATSRAAGVWLDTQYF.

The V and J genes are TRBV9 and TRBJ1-2; the match to TRBD1 covers 7 bases. Germline values: CDR1 SGDLS, CDR2 YYNGEE. With 4 bases clipped from V and 5 bases from J, the junction kept 11 bases outside the gene matches. This CDR3 comprises 15 residues. The CDR3 bases are TGTGCCAGCAGCTCAACCCCGGGACAGAATTATGGCTACACCTTC. It is translated as CASSSTPGQNYGYTF.

The V and J genes are TRBV12-5 and TRBJ1-6, with a possible D match to TRBD1 (5 bases). CDR3 length equals 14 residues. From germline, CDR1 is LGHNT and CDR2 FRNRAP. V was trimmed by 4 bases and J by 7 bases, leaving 11 bases between them. CDR3 protein: CASGSTVRNSPLHF. In DNA, the CDR3 is TGTGCTAGTGGTTCGACAGTTAGGAATTCACCCCTCCACTTT.

This chain joins TRBV18 and TRBJ1-2; no reliable D call. V was pared by 0 bases and J by 8 bases, with 10 bases between. Germline V gives CDR1 KGHSH, CDR2 LQKENI. This CDR3 has 13 amino acids. DNA of the CDR3: TGTGCCAGCTCACCACCGACAAACCCGGGCTACACCTTC. This translates into CASSPPTNPGYTF.

Comment on this clone: The sample carries other DNA sequences with the same CDR3. This chain uses TRBV5-1 with TRBJ2-3; the match to TRBD1 covers 8 bases. The CDR3 spans 15 residues. After removal of 0 bases from V and 6 bases from J, the junction contained 6 bases not matched to a gene. The V gene's germline CDR1 is SGHRS and CDR2 YFSETQ. CDR3 sequence (DNA): TGCGCCAGCAGCTTGGTGGGCAGGGGGCCGGATACGCAGTATTTT. Amino acid sequence: CASSLVGRGPDTQYF.

The chain couples TRBV6-5 to TRBJ1-2, with D unclear. The CDR3 is 15 residues long. Germline V gene data show CDR1 as MNHEY and CDR2 as SVGAGI. Trimming removed 0 bases from V and 4 bases from J, with 12 bases in between. This CDR3 is CASSYSAVYPYGYTF. The CDR3 DNA sequence: TGTGCCAGCAGTTACTCTGCGGTGTACCCCTATGGCTACACCTTC.

V usage is TRBV5-1 and J usage is TRBJ2-1; D is possibly TRBD1 (6 bases). The CDR3 runs to 14 residues. Trimming left V 7 bases short and J 9 bases short, with 20 bases between. CDR1 is SGHRS and CDR2 is YFSETQ in the germline V gene. The CDR3 loop is CASRVAGASPEQFF. CDR3 DNA sequence: TGCGCCAGCCGCGTGGCAGGGGCTTCGCCTGAGCAGTTCTTC.

This clone has just a few counts. The chain employs TRBV5-1 and TRBJ2-3, with 7 bases matching TRBD1. Germline CDR1 reads SGHRS; CDR2 reads YFSETQ. J was trimmed by 3 bases and V by 4 bases; bases with no gene match: 8. This CDR3 region has 15 residues. The CDR3 loop reads CASSPNRGGTDTQYF. CDR3 nucleotide sequence: TGCGCCAGCAGCCCCAACAGGGGCGGGACAGATACGCAGTATTTT.

J is TRBJ2-3 and V is TRBV18, with 8 bases matching TRBD2. CDR1 is KGHSH, CDR2 LQKENI, per germline. V shed 5 bases, J shed 5 bases, and the junction held 3 bases outside the gene matches. This CDR3 comprises 13 residues. The CDR3 protein is CASSRRGGDTQYF. DNA of the CDR3: TGTGCCAGCTCAAGACGGGGGGGAGATACGCAGTATTTT.

The rearrangement links TRBV10-3 to TRBJ1-3; 9 bases fit TRBD1. Trimming cost V 11 bases and J 0 bases; bases outside gene matches: 8. Germline V gene lookup returns CDR1 ENHRY and CDR2 SYGVKD. This CDR3 has 15 residues. CDR3 coding DNA: TGTGCCGGCACGACAGGGGGTACCTCTGGAAACACCATATATTTT. Its protein is CAGTTGGTSGNTIYF.

This clone came up once. The V and J genes are TRBV18 and TRBJ1-4; maybe TRBD1 (6 bases). Germline assignment: CDR1 KGHSH and CDR2 LQKENI. This CDR3 comprises 16 residues. The V and J ends lost 0 bases and 5 bases respectively, with 13 bases between them. This CDR3 reads CASSPPVTGPNEKLFF. The CDR3 nucleotides read TGTGCCAGCTCACCACCGGTAACAGGGCCAAATGAAAAACTGTTTTTT.